A single sample is the source of the 14 T cell receptor beta chains below, sequenced in a study of OX40 agonist ivuxolimab in advanced cancers. TCRdb keeps only in-frame clones here, not all; method: immunoSEQ multiplex PCR. The sample lists 75,000 to 90,000 clones, about 87% occurring once. Here the sequenced sample was CD4+ or CD8+ T cells sorted from blood, taken in a trial of the OX40 agonist ivuxolimab. The receptors were gathered from an adult with an advanced solid tumor such as melanoma, head and neck, liver or kidney cancer.

This chain joins TRBV14 and TRBJ2-5; tentative D call: TRBD1 (6 bases). Germline CDR1 is SGHDN and CDR2 is FVKESK. V was pared by 5 bases and J by 2 bases, with 15 bases between. This CDR3 spans 15 amino acids. The CDR3, as DNA: TGTGCCAGCAGCACCAGGGGACCCCAGCAAGAGACCCAGTACTTC. Encoded protein: CASSTRGPQQETQYF.

The chain combines TRBV5-6 with TRBJ2-7, with D uncertain. Trimming took off 5 bases at V and 6 bases at J, with 9 bases between the two ends. The CDR3 is 11 residues long. The germline gives CDR1 SGHDT, CDR2 YYEEEE. CDR3 in DNA: TGTGCCAGCAGTCTTTGGGGCGAGCAGTACTTC. This gives the protein CASSLWGEQYF.

The V gene is TRBV5-1, the J gene TRBJ2-5; no reliable D call. CDR1 and CDR2 from the germline V gene are SGHRS and YFSETQ. CDR3 length equals 13 residues. The V end was cut by 0 bases, the J end by 5 bases, with 8 bases between. The CDR3 DNA sequence: TGCGCCAGCAGCTTGGCCAGTATGGAGACCCAGTACTTC. It yields the protein CASSLASMETQYF.

This chain links TRBV6-1 with TRBJ1-5, with 8 bases identical to TRBD1. Germline V gives CDR1 MNHNS, CDR2 SASEGT. J lost 2 bases, V lost 6 bases, and 3 bases had no gene match. The CDR3 is 14 amino acids. CDR3 coding DNA: TGTGCCAGCAGGATGACAGGGGGCAATCAGCCCCAGCATTTT. It translates to CASRMTGGNQPQHF.

This chain uses TRBV5-8 with TRBJ2-1; a weak D match, TRBD1 (5 bases). The CDR3 runs 15 residues. V was pared by 1 base and J by 4 bases, with 12 bases between. Germline assignment: CDR1 SGHTS and CDR2 YDEGEE. CDR3 in DNA: TGTGCCAGCAGCTTGTTAGGTAAGGGGTACAATGAGCAGTTCTTC. Its translation is CASSLLGKGYNEQFF.

This sequence joins TRBV4-1 and TRBJ1-3; D perhaps matches TRBD1 (6 bases). The CDR3 length is 14 residues. The germline V gene has CDR1 MGHRA and CDR2 YSYEKL. V dropped 4 bases and J dropped 1 base, with 8 bases sitting between them. The CDR3 spells CASSRQGSGNTIYF. The CDR3, as DNA: TGCGCCAGCAGCCGGCAGGGGTCTGGAAACACCATATATTTT.

The V call is TRBV6-1, the J call TRBJ2-7; D is unclear. Germline CDR1 MNHNS, CDR2 SASEGT. The CDR3 sequence is 10 residues long. Trimming pared 8 bases from V and 4 bases from J, leaving 6 bases between. CDR3 protein: CASAQYEQYF. CDR3 nucleotides: TGTGCCAGCGCCCAATACGAGCAGTACTTC.

The V gene is TRBV2, the J gene TRBJ2-5; a possible D gene is TRBD1 (5 bases). Germline-derived CDR1 and CDR2 are SNHLY and FYNNEI. The CDR3 loop spans 14 amino acids. Trimming took 1 base from V and 1 from J, leaving 7 bases between them. The CDR3 DNA follows: TGTGCCAGCAGTGAAGGGACATTCCAAGAGACCCAGTACTTC. This encodes CASSEGTFQETQYF.

V usage is TRBV7-9 and J usage is TRBJ1-3; D gene uncertain. With 1 base removed from V and 3 bases from J, the gap between germline ends came to 4 bases. CDR3 size: 13 residues. The V gene's germline CDR1 is SEHNR and CDR2 FQNEAQ (reference sequence). In nucleotides, the CDR3 is TGTGCCAGCAGCTTAGGGGGTGGAAACACCATATATTTT. This codes for CASSLGGGNTIYF.

The chain carries TRBV6-5 and TRBJ1-5, with D unresolved. CDR1 is MNHEY, CDR2 SVGAGI, per germline. CDR3 length: 15 residues. The V and J ends lost 7 bases and 2 bases respectively, with 15 bases between them. The CDR3 bases are TGTGCCAGCACGGTATGGAGGTTCCGCAATCAGCCCCAGCATTTT. Encoded protein: CASTVWRFRNQPQHF.

The chain carries TRBV27 and TRBJ2-5; tentatively, D is TRBD2 (6 bases). Germline loops: CDR1 MNHEY, CDR2 SMNVEV (reference sequence). Deletions cut 3 bases from V and 5 bases from J, with 22 bases between. This CDR3 is built from 17 residues. This chain's CDR3 is CASSFIRKGTGDETQYF. CDR3 DNA sequence: TGTGCCAGCAGTTTTATCCGCAAAGGGACGGGGGATGAGACCCAGTACTTC.

A word on this clone: Additional DNA sequences in this sample encode the identical CDR3. The chain links TRBV11-2 to TRBJ1-2; D is possibly TRBD1 (5 bases). This CDR3 has 12 amino acids. V lost 0 bases and J 6 bases, leaving 5 bases between the germline ends. The germline gives CDR1 SGHAT, CDR2 FQNNGV. The chain's CDR3 is CASSLEGDGYTF. The CDR3 DNA is TGTGCCAGCAGCTTAGAAGGGGATGGCTACACCTTC.

The V gene is TRBV4-1, the J gene TRBJ1-1, with 10 nucleotides matching TRBD1. V shed 4 bases and J 0 bases; nucleotides not matched to a gene: 11. CDR3 length equals 18 residues. Germline-derived CDR1 and CDR2 are MGHRA and YSYEKL. The CDR3 bases are TGCGCCAGCAGCCCACATTTCGGGACAGGGGCCTTGAACACTGAAGCTTTCTTT. It specifies CASSPHFGTGALNTEAFF.

This chain uses TRBV11-1 with TRBJ2-5; D may be TRBD2 (7 bases). V dropped 1 base and J dropped 6 bases, with 15 bases sitting between them. The CDR3 runs 15 residues. Per germline, CDR1 SGHAT and CDR2 FQDESV (reference sequence). The CDR3 sequence: CASSLGGGASQTQYF. DNA for the CDR3: TGTGCCAGCAGCTTAGGTGGGGGGGCCTCTCAGACCCAGTACTTC.